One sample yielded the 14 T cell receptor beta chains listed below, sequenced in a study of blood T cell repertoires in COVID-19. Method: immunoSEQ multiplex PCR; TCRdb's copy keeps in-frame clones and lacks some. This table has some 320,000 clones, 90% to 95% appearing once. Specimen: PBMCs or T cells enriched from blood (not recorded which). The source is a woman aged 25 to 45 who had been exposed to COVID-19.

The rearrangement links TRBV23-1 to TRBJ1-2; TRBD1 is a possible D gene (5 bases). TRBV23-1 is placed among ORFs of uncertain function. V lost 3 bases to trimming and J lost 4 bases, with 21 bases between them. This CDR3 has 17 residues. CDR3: CASSQSGVDRSFYGYTF. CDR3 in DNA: TGCGCCAGCAGTCAGTCGGGGGTGGATCGGAGTTTCTATGGCTACACCTTC.

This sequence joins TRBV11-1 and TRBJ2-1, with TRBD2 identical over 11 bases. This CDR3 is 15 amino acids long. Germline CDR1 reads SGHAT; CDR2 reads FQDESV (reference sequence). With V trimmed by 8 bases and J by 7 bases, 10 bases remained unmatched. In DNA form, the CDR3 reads TGTGCCAGCCAGCTTGGAACTAGCGGGGGAAATGAGCAGTTCTTC. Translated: CASQLGTSGGNEQFF.

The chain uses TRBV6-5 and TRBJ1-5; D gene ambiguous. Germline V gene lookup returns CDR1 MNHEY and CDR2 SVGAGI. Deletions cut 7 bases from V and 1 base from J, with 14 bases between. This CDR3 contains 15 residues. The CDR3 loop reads CASILWLGSNQPQHF. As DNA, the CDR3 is TGTGCCAGCATACTCTGGCTCGGGAGCAATCAGCCCCAGCATTTT.

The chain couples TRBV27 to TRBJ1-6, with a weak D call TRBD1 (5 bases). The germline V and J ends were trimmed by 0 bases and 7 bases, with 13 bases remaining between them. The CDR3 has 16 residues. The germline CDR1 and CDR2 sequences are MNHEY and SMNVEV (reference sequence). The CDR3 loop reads CASSLSGGADNSPLHF. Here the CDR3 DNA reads TGTGCCAGCAGTTTATCGGGGGGAGCAGACAATTCACCCCTCCACTTT.

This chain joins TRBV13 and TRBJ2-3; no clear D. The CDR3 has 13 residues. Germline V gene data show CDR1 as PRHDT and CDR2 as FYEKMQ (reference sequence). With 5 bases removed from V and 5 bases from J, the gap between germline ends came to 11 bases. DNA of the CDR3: TGTGCCAGCAGCCGAGCACCGGGAGATACGCAGTATTTT. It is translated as CASSRAPGDTQYF.

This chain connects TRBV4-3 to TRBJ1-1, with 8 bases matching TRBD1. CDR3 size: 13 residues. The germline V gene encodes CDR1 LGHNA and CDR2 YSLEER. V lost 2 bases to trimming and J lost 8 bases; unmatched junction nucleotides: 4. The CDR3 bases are TGCGCCAGCAGCCAATTGACAGGGGTCGAAGCTTTCTTT. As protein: CASSQLTGVEAFF.

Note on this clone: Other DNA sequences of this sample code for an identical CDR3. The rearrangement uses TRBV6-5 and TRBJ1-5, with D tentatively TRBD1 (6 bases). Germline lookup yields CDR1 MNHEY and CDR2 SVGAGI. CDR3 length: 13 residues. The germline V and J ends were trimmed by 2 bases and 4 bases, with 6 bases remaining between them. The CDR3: CASSYDRNQPQHF. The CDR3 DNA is TGTGCCAGCAGTTACGACAGGAATCAGCCCCAGCATTTT.

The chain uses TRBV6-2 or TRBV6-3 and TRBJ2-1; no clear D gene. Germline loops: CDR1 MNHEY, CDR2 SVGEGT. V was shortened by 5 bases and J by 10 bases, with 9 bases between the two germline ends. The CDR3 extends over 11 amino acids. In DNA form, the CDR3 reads TGTGCCAGCAGTAGAGGAAGGGAGCAGTTCTTC. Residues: CASSRGREQFF.

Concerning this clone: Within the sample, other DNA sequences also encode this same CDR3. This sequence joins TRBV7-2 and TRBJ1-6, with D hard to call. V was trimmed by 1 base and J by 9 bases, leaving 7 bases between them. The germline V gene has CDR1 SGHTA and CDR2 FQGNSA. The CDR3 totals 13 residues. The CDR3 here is CASSLDRVSPLHF. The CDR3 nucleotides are TGTGCCAGCAGCTTAGACCGGGTTTCACCCCTCCACTTT.

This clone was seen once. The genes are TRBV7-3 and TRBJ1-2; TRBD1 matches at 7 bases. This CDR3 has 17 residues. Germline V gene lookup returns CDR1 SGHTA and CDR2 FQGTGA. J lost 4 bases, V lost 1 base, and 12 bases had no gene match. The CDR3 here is CASSLKGGNTEPYGYTF. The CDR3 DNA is TGTGCCAGCAGCTTAAAAGGGGGCAACACCGAGCCCTATGGCTACACCTTC.

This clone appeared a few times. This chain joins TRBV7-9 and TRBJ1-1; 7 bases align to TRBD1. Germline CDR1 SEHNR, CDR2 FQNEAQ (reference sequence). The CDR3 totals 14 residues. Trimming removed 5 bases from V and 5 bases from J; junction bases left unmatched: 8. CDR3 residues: CASSPYRQGTEAFF. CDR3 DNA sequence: TGTGCCAGCAGCCCATATAGACAGGGTACTGAAGCTTTCTTT.

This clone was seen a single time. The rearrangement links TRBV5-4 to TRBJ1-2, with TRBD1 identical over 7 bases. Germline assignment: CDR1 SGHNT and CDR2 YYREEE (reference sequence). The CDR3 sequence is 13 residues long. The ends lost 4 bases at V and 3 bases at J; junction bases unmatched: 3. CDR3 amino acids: CASSIDRDYGYTF. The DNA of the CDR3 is TGTGCCAGCAGCATTGACAGGGACTATGGCTACACCTTC.

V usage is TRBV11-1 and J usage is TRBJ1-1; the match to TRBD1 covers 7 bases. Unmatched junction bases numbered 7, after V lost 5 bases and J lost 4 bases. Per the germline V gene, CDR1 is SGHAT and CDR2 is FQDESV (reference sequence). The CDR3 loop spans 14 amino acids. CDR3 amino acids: CASSTQGLGTEAFF. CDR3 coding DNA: TGTGCCAGCAGCACACAGGGGTTGGGCACTGAAGCTTTCTTT. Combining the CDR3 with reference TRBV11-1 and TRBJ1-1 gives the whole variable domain EAEVAQSPRYKITEKSQAVAFWCDPISGHATLYWYRQILGQGPELLVQFQDESVVDDSQLPKDRFSAERLKGVDSTLKIQPAELGDSAMYLCASSTQGLGTEAFFGQGTRLTVV.

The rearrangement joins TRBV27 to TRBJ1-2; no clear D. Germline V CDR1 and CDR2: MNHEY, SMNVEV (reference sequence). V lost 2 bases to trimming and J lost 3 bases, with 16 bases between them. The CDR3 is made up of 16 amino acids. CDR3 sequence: CASSLDSRREDYGYTF. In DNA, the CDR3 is TGTGCCAGCAGTTTAGATAGCAGGCGGGAAGACTATGGCTACACCTTC.